Listed here are 28 T cell receptor beta chains from one sample, sequenced in a study of regulatory T cells in long-lasting Graves disease. Time point given: persistent/refractory GD, antithyroid drugs over 5 years with positive TRAb. PBMC RNA was the source of the TCR library. Assembly of TCR beta libraries relied on iRepertoire HTBI primers together with Arm-PCR of CDR3 regions. TCRdb redid the calling of the multiplex PCR reads with MiXCR, one entry per CDR3 protein. This sample carries roughly 400,000 distinct CDR3 sequences, around 20% of them seen once, and the ten largest clones take approximately 15%. The sample was peripheral blood mononuclear cells (PBMCs), taken when the disease was refractory, from a patient treated with antithyroid drugs. These TCRs come from a female donor with Graves disease.

This clonotype was observed many times. The rearrangement joins TRBV20-1 to TRBJ1-2, with 10 bases matching TRBD1. The CDR3 runs 18 residues. The germline V gene encodes CDR1 DFQATT and CDR2 SNEGSKA (reference sequence). J lost 5 bases, V lost 1 base, and 16 bases had no gene match. The CDR3 sequence is CSARAPSRDRGDSYGYTF. The CDR3 nucleotides are TGCAGTGCTAGAGCACCTTCCCGGGACAGGGGAGACTCTTATGGCTACACCTTC.

This clonotype was counted at least ten times. This chain uses TRBV11-2 with TRBJ2-7; TRBD1 matches 8 bases. V was pared by 2 bases and J by 5 bases, with 8 bases of the junction left unmatched. This CDR3 contains 15 residues. Germline V gene sequence: CDR1 SGHAT, CDR2 FQNNGV. In DNA form, the CDR3 reads TGTGCCAGCAGCTTAAAAGCGACAGGGGTACACGAGCAGTACTTC. Protein product: CASSLKATGVHEQYF.

The chain is built from TRBV29-1 and TRBJ2-7; D call uncertain. The germline gives CDR1 SQVTM, CDR2 ANQGSEA. This CDR3 has 12 residues. V lost 4 bases and J 4 bases, leaving 11 bases between the germline ends. CDR3 in amino acids: CSVGIDVYEQYF. The CDR3 DNA is TGCAGCGTTGGAATAGACGTGTACGAGCAGTACTTC.

The sample holds many counts of this clonotype. V gene TRBV2 combines with J gene TRBJ1-4; no clear D. There are 16 residues in the CDR3. Trimming left V 6 bases short and J 6 bases short, with 20 bases between. The V gene's germline CDR1 is SNHLY and CDR2 FYNNEI. The CDR3 DNA is TGTGCCAGCAGCATAGTGGTTACTCGGAAGGATGAAAAACTGTTTTTT. Residues: CASSIVVTRKDEKLFF.

CDR3 amino acids: CASSRTGRGETQYF. The CDR3, as DNA: TGTGCCAGCAGCCGGACAGGGAGGGGGGAGACCCAGTACTTC. J is TRBJ2-5 and V is TRBV9; TRBD1 might be the D (8 bases). V gave up 4 bases and J gave up 5 bases, with 15 bases separating them. Germline CDR1 SGDLS, CDR2 YYNGEE. The CDR3 extends over 14 amino acids.

This clonotype has ten or more counts. The V gene is TRBV20-1, the J gene TRBJ2-5; 8 bases agree with TRBD1. In germline, CDR1 is DFQATT, CDR2 SNEGSKA (reference sequence). Trimming at V came to 1 base and at J to 1 base, leaving 8 bases not matched to a gene. This CDR3 is 16 amino acids long. For the CDR3, the DNA is TGCAGTGCTAGAGGGAGAGGCAGGGGGCCCCAAGAGACCCAGTACTTC. Residues: CSARGRGRGPQETQYF.

The table lists this clonotype with a few counts. V is TRBV4-2 and J is TRBJ1-5; D is undetermined. The CDR3 consists of 14 residues. Germline assignment: CDR1 LGHNA and CDR2 YNFKEQ. Trimming shortened V by 0 bases and J by 3 bases, and 6 bases separated the two germline ends. The CDR3: CASSQEGFNQPQHF. The CDR3 DNA sequence: TGTGCCAGCAGCCAAGAGGGGTTCAATCAGCCCCAGCATTTT.

This clonotype has just a few counts. The chain employs TRBV11-2 and TRBJ1-1; the match to TRBD1 covers 12 bases. CDR3 size: 14 residues. Per germline, CDR1 SGHAT and CDR2 FQNNGV. With 5 bases clipped from V and 6 bases from J, the junction kept 4 bases outside the gene matches. In DNA, the CDR3 is TGTGCCAGCAGCCGGGACAGGGGGCTGTCTGAAGCTTTCTTT. It translates to CASSRDRGLSEAFF.

This clonotype was found a few times. The rearrangement joins TRBV5-5 to TRBJ2-7; unclear D gene. The CDR3 loop spans 12 amino acids. CDR1 is SGHKS and CDR2 is YYEKEE in the germline V gene (reference sequence). The germline V and J ends were trimmed by 6 bases and 3 bases, with 10 bases remaining between them. The CDR3 protein is CASTLVGYEQYF. The CDR3 DNA reads TGTGCCAGCACCCTCGTCGGCTACGAGCAGTACTTC.

The chain is built from TRBV5-6 and TRBJ2-7; weak D call: TRBD2 (5 bases). The CDR3 runs to 14 residues. Trimming removed 4 bases from V and 4 bases from J, with 15 bases in between. Germline CDR1 and CDR2: SGHDT and YYEEEE. The CDR3 sequence: CASSPGLSEYEQYF. Here the CDR3 DNA reads TGTGCCAGCAGCCCTGGACTGTCCGAATACGAGCAGTACTTC. The full variable domain, rest sourced from reference TRBV5-6 and TRBJ2-7, is DAGVTQSPTHLIKTRGQQVTLRCSPKSGHDTVSWYQQALGQGPQFIFQYYEEEERQRGNFPDRFSGHQFPNYSSELNVNALLLGDSALYLCASSPGLSEYEQYFGPGTRLTVT.

This chain joins TRBV11-2 and TRBJ2-7, with a tentative D call TRBD2 (6 bases). Between the trimmed V and J ends, which lost 0 bases and 4 bases, there was a span of 7 bases. Germline V gene data show CDR1 as SGHAT and CDR2 as FQNNGV. CDR3 size: 13 residues. CDR3: CASSLDAGYEQYF. CDR3 nucleotide sequence: TGTGCCAGCAGCTTAGACGCGGGATACGAGCAGTACTTC.

This clonotype was observed a handful of times. The V gene is TRBV6-1, the J gene TRBJ2-5; either TRBD1 or TRBD2 may supply D (5 bases each). Germline V CDR1 and CDR2: MNHNS, SASEGT. This CDR3 has 13 residues. Trimming left V 6 bases short and J 5 bases short, with 13 bases between. CDR3 nucleotides: TGTGCCAGCAGACCCCGGGGCTGGGAGACCCAGTACTTC. This gives the protein CASRPRGWETQYF.

V gene TRBV5-4 combines with J gene TRBJ1-2, with a possible D match to TRBD1 (6 bases). This CDR3 comprises 16 residues. Trimming shortened V by 0 bases and J by 3 bases, and 15 bases separated the two germline ends. The germline gives CDR1 SGHNT, CDR2 YYREEE (reference sequence). The CDR3 spells CASSLDTGTPYYGYTF. The CDR3 DNA is TGTGCCAGCAGCTTGGATACCGGGACACCATACTATGGCTACACCTTC.

This clonotype was detected a few times. CDR3 residues: CALHHGGDTEAFF. The CDR3 DNA is TGTGCCCTTCATCACGGGGGAGACACTGAAGCTTTCTTT. The chain has TRBV7-9 and TRBJ1-1, with D possibly being TRBD1 (5 bases). This CDR3 has 13 residues. Germline CDR1 SEHNR, CDR2 FQNEAQ (reference sequence). The V and J ends lost 11 bases and 3 bases respectively, with 16 bases between them.

The chain has TRBV3-1 and TRBJ2-3; no definite D call. The CDR3 length is 13 residues. The V gene's germline CDR1 is LGHDT and CDR2 YNNKEL (reference sequence). Trimming shortened V by 8 bases and J by 0 bases, and 9 bases separated the two germline ends. The CDR3: CASSGVSTDTQYF. CDR3 DNA: TGTGCCAGCTCCGGCGTAAGCACAGATACGCAGTATTTT.

The chain joins TRBV20-1 to TRBJ2-7; 9 bases agree with TRBD2. Per the germline V gene, CDR1 is DFQATT and CDR2 is SNEGSKA (reference sequence). J gave up 6 bases and V 3 bases, and 9 bases lay outside the gene matches. The CDR3 is 14 residues long. Here the CDR3 reads CSARSTAGGPEQYF. DNA of the CDR3: TGCAGTGCTAGGAGTACGGCGGGAGGGCCCGAGCAGTACTTC.

Remarks on this clonotype: This likely stems from a read error, as it lies one base from a far larger clone. The chain links TRBV2 to TRBJ2-5; D is possibly TRBD1 (6 bases). This CDR3 contains 14 residues. The V gene's germline CDR1 is SNHLY and CDR2 FYNNEI. CDR3 protein: CASSGGRGGETRYF. As DNA, the CDR3 is TGTGCCAGCAGCGGAGGCAGGGGTGGGGAGACCCGGTACTTC.

Regarding this clonotype: A read error may account for a junction end that differs from germline. The chain recombines TRBV19 with TRBJ2-5; the match to TRBD2 covers 11 bases. Germline CDR1 and CDR2: LNHDA and SQIVND (reference sequence). The CDR3 covers 14 residues. The CDR3 sequence is CASSQGLAAETQCF. CDR3 sequence (DNA): TGTGCCAGTAGTCAGGGACTAGCGGCAGAGACCCAGTGCTTC.

This clonotype was observed at least ten times. The chain combines TRBV7-8 with TRBJ2-7, with 13 positions matching TRBD2. Trimming removed 7 bases from V and 5 bases from J; junction bases left unmatched: 8. Germline V CDR1 and CDR2: SGHVS, FQNEAQ. This CDR3 spans 15 amino acids. CDR3 nucleotides: TGTGCCAGCACCAGACGGACTAGCGGGAGTGACGAGCAGTACTTC. Translated, it gives CASTRRTSGSDEQYF.

The chain combines TRBV28 with TRBJ2-1; D might be TRBD1 (5 bases). Germline V CDR1 and CDR2: MDHEN, SYDVKM. This CDR3 region has 12 residues. Between the trimmed V and J ends, which lost 3 bases and 8 bases, there was a span of 8 bases. The DNA of the CDR3 is TGTGCCAGCAGTTTCCAGGGTGATGAGCAGTTCTTC. Translated: CASSFQGDEQFF.

This clonotype was seen many times. The chain is built from TRBV15 and TRBJ2-7, with D maybe TRBD2 (6 bases). The V end lost 1 base, the J end lost 2 bases, and 12 bases lay between the germline ends. The CDR3 loop spans 15 amino acids. Germline V gene lookup returns CDR1 LNHNV and CDR2 YYDKDF (reference sequence). Here the CDR3 DNA reads TGTGCCACCAGCAGAGCCCGAAGCGGGCCCTACGAGCAGTACTTC. Its translation: CATSRARSGPYEQYF.

This clonotype was found many times. V is TRBV2 and J is TRBJ2-5; D unclear. Trimming cost V 9 bases and J 5 bases, with 7 bases left between them. This CDR3 contains 10 residues. CDR1 is SNHLY, CDR2 FYNNEI, per germline. The CDR3, as DNA: TGTGCCAGTGAAGAGGAGACCCAGTACTTC. Protein sequence: CASEEETQYF.

This clonotype was detected a few times. The chain recombines TRBV5-1 with TRBJ2-7; a weak D match, TRBD2 (6 bases). The CDR3 runs 15 residues. Between the trimmed V and J ends, which lost 4 bases and 0 bases, there was a span of 14 bases. Germline CDR1 SGHRS, CDR2 YFSETQ. The CDR3 DNA reads as TGCGCCAGCAGCCCGGACACCGGGAGCTCCTACGAGCAGTACTTC. It is translated as CASSPDTGSSYEQYF.

Points on this clonotype: Its ends do not fully match the called genes, so a read error is possible. The V gene is TRBV20-1, the J gene TRBJ2-6; D may correspond to TRBD1 or TRBD2 (6 bases each). CDR3 size: 18 residues. Per the germline V gene, CDR1 is DFQATT and CDR2 is SNEGSKA (reference sequence). In DNA form, the CDR3 reads TGCAGTGCTATCCAGTTGGGTAAGACCCTTTCGGGGGCCAACGTCCTGGCTTTC. Translation gives CSAIQLGKTLSGANVLAF.

This clonotype was observed a few times. This rearrangement joins TRBV2 to TRBJ2-1, with 8 positions matching TRBD2. The CDR3 is 14 amino acids. Germline CDR1 reads SNHLY; CDR2 reads FYNNEI. As DNA, the CDR3 is TGTGCTACCGGGGGGGCGAACTCCTACAATGAGCAGTTCTTC. Protein product: CATGGANSYNEQFF.

In this sample, this clonotype turned up many times. V gene TRBV29-1 combines with J gene TRBJ2-5; 13 bases are shared with TRBD2. Germline CDR1 SQVTM, CDR2 ANQGSEA. CDR3 size: 15 residues. Germline trimming cut 5 bases from V and 5 bases from J; bases unmatched to any gene: 8. The CDR3 DNA is TGCAGCGTTCACAGGGGGACTAGCGGGAAGGAGACCCAGTACTTC. Protein sequence: CSVHRGTSGKETQYF.

This clonotype was picked up many times. V gene TRBV7-2 combines with J gene TRBJ1-1, with D perhaps matching TRBD1 (5 bases). The CDR3 has 15 residues. Germline CDR1 and CDR2: SGHTA and FQGNSA. The germline V and J ends were trimmed by 1 base and 5 bases, with 14 bases remaining between them. CDR3 loop: CASSLGVGTGTEAFF. CDR3 DNA sequence: TGTGCCAGCAGCTTAGGGGTGGGGACGGGGACTGAAGCTTTCTTT.

The chain uses TRBV20-1 and TRBJ2-5, with 8 bases fitting TRBD2. This CDR3 has 16 residues. Trimming cost V 4 bases and J 1 base; bases outside gene matches: 11. Germline CDR1 is DFQATT and CDR2 is SNEGSKA (reference sequence). The CDR3 DNA sequence: TGCAGTGCTACCCCCGCGAGGGCGGGGGGCCAAGAGACCCAGTACTTC. Translated: CSATPARAGGQETQYF.